The 10 T cell receptor beta chains given below trace back to one sample, sequenced in a study of beta chain features in type 1 diabetes (dated by TCRdb to the late 2010s). The receptor library was made with the immunoSEQ multiplex PCR assay. All of the isolated RNA was reverse transcribed with the High Capacity cDNA Reverse Transcription Kit, so expressed TCRB transcripts were sequenced. TCRdb re-hosts the immuneACCESS table, in-frame sequences only. Its copies lack some clones; in the studies checked, an unresolved V gene accounts for under half of them, and the cause for the rest is not known. The sample table holds 200,000 to 250,000 clones, of which 68% were seen once. The ten most abundant clones make up 0.053% of the sample. Sequencing input: naive CD4+ T cells from blood. The cell subset or site label here, explained by the study, means: true naive CD4+ T cells. These receptors all come from a man aged 30 to 45 in good health.

For the CDR3, the DNA is TGTGCCTGGAGTGTAGACCCTTCCACAGATACGCAGTATTTT. It specifies CAWSVDPSTDTQYF. The V call is TRBV30, the J call TRBJ2-3; D not certain. CDR3 length: 14 amino acids. V was trimmed by 0 bases and J by 2 bases, leaving 9 bases between them. Germline V CDR1 and CDR2: GTSNPN, SVGIG (reference sequence).

V is TRBV9 and J is TRBJ2-7, with D unresolved. This CDR3 is 14 amino acids long. Germline assignment: CDR1 SGDLS and CDR2 YYNGEE. The V gene lost 4 bases and the J gene lost 0 bases, with 11 bases spanning the gap. The CDR3 sequence: CASSPRTDSYEQYF. CDR3 nucleotide sequence: TGTGCCAGCAGCCCACGGACGGACTCCTACGAGCAGTACTTC. Variable domain in full (rest from reference TRBV9 and TRBJ2-7): DSGVTQTPKHLITATGQRVTLRCSPRSGDLSVYWYQQSLDQGLQFLIQYYNGEERAKGNILERFSAQQFPDLHSELNLSSLELGDSALYFCASSPRTDSYEQYFGPGTRLTVT.

This chain uses TRBV30 with TRBJ1-1; D not resolved. The CDR3 has 11 residues. Germline V gives CDR1 GTSNPN, CDR2 SVGIG (reference sequence). V lost 7 bases and J 0 bases, leaving 6 bases between the germline ends. For the CDR3, the DNA is TGTGCCTCGACGGTGAACACTGAAGCTTTCTTT. Protein: CASTVNTEAFF.

This chain uses TRBV10-3 with TRBJ2-1; D not resolved. Trimming shortened V by 2 bases and J by 7 bases, and 15 bases separated the two germline ends. Germline CDR1 is ENHRY and CDR2 is SYGVKD. The CDR3 covers 15 residues. CDR3 sequence (DNA): TGTGCCATCAGTGAGGGTCTTGCGAAGGCTAATGAGCAGTTCTTC. Protein product: CAISEGLAKANEQFF.

The V gene is TRBV7-2, the J gene TRBJ2-1; 7 positions match TRBD2. V shed 5 bases, J shed 15 bases, and the junction held 10 bases outside the gene matches. CDR3 size: 12 residues. The germline gives CDR1 SGHTA, CDR2 FQGNSA. The CDR3 bases are TGTGCCAGCAGCCCCTCGGGGGGAGAGGTGTTCTTC. Translated, it gives CASSPSGGEVFF.

The chain links TRBV29-1 to TRBJ2-7; 8 nucleotides agree with TRBD1. The CDR3 consists of 15 residues. Germline CDR1 SQVTM, CDR2 ANQGSEA. Trimming took 0 bases from V and 4 from J; bases not matched to a gene: 8. The DNA of the CDR3 is TGCAGCGTTGAAGATCGGGGACAGGTGATGTACGAGCAGTACTTC. This sequence encodes CSVEDRGQVMYEQYF.

This clone has only one observation. The chain uses TRBV11-2 and TRBJ2-3; 7 bases are a match to TRBD2. Germline values: CDR1 SGHAT, CDR2 FQNNGV. V was pared by 7 bases and J by 9 bases, with 4 bases of the junction left unmatched. The length of the CDR3 is 11 residues. CDR3 residues: CASTDGGTQYF. CDR3 DNA: TGTGCCAGCACCGACGGGGGGACGCAGTATTTT.

In its sample, this clone was seen once. The chain couples TRBV15 to TRBJ2-1; D ambiguous. The germline V and J ends were trimmed by 4 bases and 7 bases, with 14 bases remaining between them. Germline values: CDR1 LNHNV, CDR2 YYDKDF (reference sequence). The CDR3 is 14 amino acids. CDR3 nucleotides: TGTGCCACCAGCAATGGCCAGTCGGTAAATGAGCAGTTCTTC. Its translation is CATSNGQSVNEQFF.

V gene TRBV6-6 combines with J gene TRBJ1-1; D remains unclear. The germline V gene has CDR1 MNHNY and CDR2 SVGAGI (reference sequence). V was pared by 6 bases and J by 5 bases, with 16 bases between. The CDR3 is made up of 14 amino acids. The CDR3 sequence: CASRRGLVGTEAFF. CDR3 DNA: TGTGCCAGCAGACGCGGCCTAGTAGGAACTGAAGCTTTCTTT.

This rearrangement joins TRBV28 to TRBJ2-7; TRBD1 matches at 9 bases. V lost 7 bases, J lost 6 bases, and 7 bases stayed unmatched. CDR3 length equals 13 residues. Germline CDR1 MDHEN, CDR2 SYDVKM. The chain's CDR3 is CASTGTGKGEQYF. CDR3 DNA: TGTGCCAGCACTGGGACAGGGAAAGGCGAGCAGTACTTC.